The 5 T cell receptor beta chains in this list originate from one sample, sequenced in a study of shared clonotypes between healthy human individuals. TCRdb keeps only in-frame clones here, not all; method: immunoSEQ multiplex PCR. The sample consists of millions of clones, 85% to 95% of them appearing once. The specimen sequenced was naive CD4+ T cells sorted from blood. Noted subset: CD45RA+ positively selected. Source of these receptors: a man between 18 and 35 years old in good health.

The chain joins TRBV7-8 to TRBJ1-2, with 10 bases matching TRBD1. The CDR3 runs 14 residues. The germline gives CDR1 SGHVS, CDR2 FQNEAQ. V gave up 5 bases and J gave up 6 bases; unmatched junction bases: 6. CDR3 sequence reads: CASSPSTGGHGYTF. The CDR3 DNA sequence: TGTGCCAGCAGCCCGTCGACAGGGGGCCATGGCTACACCTTC.

This clone came up a few times. The sample carries other DNA sequences with the same CDR3. This rearrangement joins TRBV7-2 to TRBJ1-2, with D uncertain. The CDR3 runs to 12 residues. The V and J ends lost 1 base and 4 bases respectively, with 4 bases between them. Germline loops: CDR1 SGHTA, CDR2 FQGNSA. CDR3 sequence (DNA): TGTGCCAGCAGCTTAGACAGCTATGGCTACACCTTC. Translated, it gives CASSLDSYGYTF.

This chain connects TRBV6-1 to TRBJ2-7; 10 bases fit TRBD1. The V and J ends lost 3 bases and 4 bases, in that order; junction bases with no gene match: 6. CDR3 size: 15 residues. In germline, CDR1 is MNHNS, CDR2 SASEGT. The CDR3 coding sequence is TGTGCCAGCAGTGATCAGACAGGGGGCGTTTACGAGCAGTACTTC. Translation: CASSDQTGGVYEQYF.

This rearrangement joins TRBV9 to TRBJ2-2, with 7 bases that match TRBD2. The CDR3 spans 16 residues. V lost 0 bases and J lost 5; bases outside the gene matches: 7. Germline CDR1 and CDR2: SGDLS and YYNGEE. CDR3 loop: CASSVDAGAATGELFF. The DNA of the CDR3 is TGTGCCAGCAGCGTAGACGCGGGAGCGGCGACCGGGGAGCTGTTTTTT.

The V call is TRBV30, the J call TRBJ2-7, with 11 bases fitting TRBD1. Germline CDR1 GTSNPN, CDR2 SVGIG (reference sequence). The CDR3 runs to 11 residues. V shed 8 bases and J 4 bases; nucleotides not matched to a gene: 1. In DNA form, the CDR3 reads TGTGCCGGGACAGGGGGATACGAGCAGTACTTC. Translation: CAGTGGYEQYF.